A selection of T cell receptor beta chains follows, all from one sample in a study of cytomegalovirus exposure and HLA in healthy donors. TCRdb's table, derived via immunoSEQ multiplex PCR, lists solely in-frame clones and lacks some. Among roughly 120,000 clones listed, roughly 93% were seen once. Input material: PBMCs. All receptors derive from a woman younger than 30 in good health and CMV-seronegative. CDR3s include the opening cysteine and the closing phenylalanine or tryptophan. A D gene is named only where the DNA matches it firmly. Clone size is given for some rows only: seen once, a few or many times, or a class if the clone is expanded.

cdr3_nt: TGCGCCAGCAGTGAGTCTGCAAGCGGACTAGCGTACTACAATGAGCAGTTCTTC; cdr3_aa: CASSESASGLAYYNEQFF; j_call: TRBJ2-1; v_call: TRBV10-2; clone_size: .; d_call: TRBD2
cdr3_nt: TGTGCCAGCTCACCATTCGGGACAAACCCATCCGGGGAGCTGTTTTTT; cdr3_aa: CASSPFGTNPSGELFF; j_call: TRBJ2-2; v_call: TRBV18; clone_size: .; d_call: .
cdr3_nt: TGTGCCAGCTCGTTGGAGCGGGGGGGCCCGGATACGCAGTATTTT; cdr3_aa: CASSLERGGPDTQYF; j_call: TRBJ2-3; v_call: TRBV6-5; clone_size: .; d_call: TRBD2
cdr3_nt: TGTGCCAGCAGCCTCGGACAGGGGAAGGTCCCCGGGGAGCTGTTTTTT; cdr3_aa: CASSLGQGKVPGELFF; j_call: TRBJ2-2; v_call: TRBV7-9; clone_size: .; d_call: TRBD1
cdr3_nt: TGTGCCAGCAGCCCATACTTCGGAGCAAGCGGGGGGTCGCAGTATTTT; cdr3_aa: CASSPYFGASGGSQYF; j_call: TRBJ2-3; v_call: TRBV9; clone_size: .; d_call: TRBD2
cdr3_nt: TGTGCCAGCAGCCGATCCACAGGGGGAGCGGATGGCTACACCTTC; cdr3_aa: CASSRSTGGADGYTF; j_call: TRBJ1-2; v_call: TRBV7-6; clone_size: .; d_call: TRBD1
cdr3_nt: TGTGCCACGGAACAACCGGGACAGGGTGCACCCCTGGCTTTCTTT; cdr3_aa: CATEQPGQGAPLAFF; j_call: TRBJ1-1; v_call: TRBV10-3; clone_size: .; d_call: TRBD1
cdr3_nt: TGTGCCAGCAGTTTGACTAGCGGGTCGCTAAGCTCCTACGAGCAGTACTTC; cdr3_aa: CASSLTSGSLSSYEQYF; j_call: TRBJ2-7; v_call: TRBV28; clone_size: .; d_call: TRBD2
cdr3_nt: TGTGCCAGCAGCTTGGAGCGCTCCTACAATGAGCAGTTCTTC; cdr3_aa: CASSLERSYNEQFF; j_call: TRBJ2-1; v_call: TRBV5-5; clone_size: .; d_call: .
cdr3_nt: TGTGCCAGCAGCCATTGGACAGGGGGCTTCTATCAGCCCCAGCATTTT; cdr3_aa: CASSHWTGGFYQPQHF; j_call: TRBJ1-5; v_call: TRBV7-9; clone_size: .; d_call: TRBD1
cdr3_nt: TGTGCCAGCAGCTTGGCCGGGGGGACTGAGCAGTACTTC; cdr3_aa: CASSLAGGTEQYF; j_call: TRBJ2-7; v_call: TRBV5-4; clone_size: .; d_call: TRBD2
cdr3_nt: TGTGCCAGCAGCAACACGCGGGGGGAGACCCAGTACTTC; cdr3_aa: CASSNTRGETQYF; j_call: TRBJ2-5; v_call: TRBV7-2; clone_size: .; d_call: TRBD2
cdr3_nt: TGTGCCAGCAGCCCAGTGGCAACTAACTATGGCTACACCTTC; cdr3_aa: CASSPVATNYGYTF; j_call: TRBJ1-2; v_call: TRBV7-9; clone_size: .; d_call: .
cdr3_nt: TGCGCCAGCAGCTTGGTAGGGGGTCGAGCTAATGAGCAGTTCTTC; cdr3_aa: CASSLVGGRANEQFF; j_call: TRBJ2-1; v_call: TRBV5-1; clone_size: .; d_call: .
cdr3_nt: TGCGCCAGCAGCCCCTTTTTCGGGAGAGACTACAATGAGCAGTTCTTC; cdr3_aa: CASSPFFGRDYNEQFF; j_call: TRBJ2-1; v_call: TRBV5-1; clone_size: once; d_call: .
cdr3_nt: TGTGCCAGCAAGCAAGAATTCACCGGGGAGCTGTTTTTT; cdr3_aa: CASKQEFTGELFF; j_call: TRBJ2-2; v_call: TRBV5-4; clone_size: .; d_call: .